These 22 T cell receptor beta chains originate from one sample sequenced in a study of T cells in Graves' hyperthyroidism and ophthalmopathy. RNA transcripts served as the template for amplifying TCR beta CDR3 regions. The primer set for the first-round RT-PCR of the TCR CDR3 was HTBI. TCRdb passed the multiplex PCR reads through MiXCR, listing each CDR3 protein once. The sample comprises approximately 600,000 distinct CDR3 sequences, 20% to 25% of which are singletons, and over 30% rests with the top ten. Sequencing used blood. These receptor sequences come from a man aged 25 to 40 with Graves' ophthalmopathy.

In its sample, this clonotype was seen a few times. The V call is TRBV5-1, the J call TRBJ2-2; weak D call: TRBD2 (5 bases). Germline values: CDR1 SGHRS, CDR2 YFSETQ. Between the trimmed V and J ends, which lost 0 bases and 5 bases, there was a span of 14 bases. The CDR3 has 16 amino acids. CDR3 in DNA: TGCGCCAGCAGCTTGGTTGCGGGTTCTAGTACCGGGGAGCTGTTTTTT. Translating it yields CASSLVAGSSTGELFF. Using reference TRBV5-1 and TRBJ2-2 for the parts outside the CDR3, the full variable domain is KAGVTQTPRYLIKTRGQQVTLSCSPISGHRSVSWYQQTPGQGLQFLFEYFSETQRNKGNFPGRFSGRQFSNSRSEMNVSTLELGDSALYLCASSLVAGSSTGELFFGEGSRLTVL.

The table lists this clonotype with many counts. This rearrangement joins TRBV20-1 to TRBJ2-7, with D hard to call. V was trimmed by 1 base and J by 4 bases, leaving 11 bases between them. The CDR3 consists of 13 residues. CDR1 and CDR2 (germline): DFQATT, SNEGSKA (reference sequence). The CDR3 region is CSARGLGQYEQYF. CDR3 DNA sequence: TGCAGTGCTAGAGGTTTGGGCCAGTACGAGCAGTACTTC.

This clonotype turned up a few times. The chain carries TRBV28 and TRBJ1-4; D may be TRBD1 (5 bases). CDR3 size: 16 residues. V was pared by 7 bases and J by 0 bases, with 15 bases between. Germline V gene lookup returns CDR1 MDHEN and CDR2 SYDVKM. For the CDR3, the DNA is TGTGCCAGCACTCGGGGGGATTGGGCAACTAATGAAAAACTGTTTTTT. Translated, it gives CASTRGDWATNEKLFF.

This clonotype was seen many times. The V and J genes are TRBV6-2 or TRBV6-3 and TRBJ1-1, with 8 bases fitting TRBD1. The CDR3 extends over 16 amino acids. The ends lost 0 bases at V and 3 bases at J; junction bases unmatched: 6. From germline, CDR1 is MNHEY and CDR2 SVGEGT. CDR3 coding DNA: TGTGCCAGCAGTTACTCGACGACGACAGGGGACACTGAAGCTTTCTTT. Encoded protein: CASSYSTTTGDTEAFF.

Ten or more counts support this clonotype. The chain employs TRBV12-3 or TRBV12-4 and TRBJ1-1; unclear D gene. The CDR3 extends over 14 amino acids. Deletions cut 5 bases from V and 4 bases from J, with 14 bases between. The CDR3 is CASSTHRGGTEAFF. As DNA, the CDR3 is TGTGCCAGCAGTACACACAGAGGTGGCACTGAAGCTTTCTTT.

This chain connects TRBV10-3 to TRBJ2-7, with D possibly called TRBD1 or TRBD2 (5 bases each). Trimming took off 3 bases at V and 5 bases at J, with 17 bases between the two ends. The CDR3 contains 15 residues. Germline V gene data show CDR1 as ENHRY and CDR2 as SYGVKD. As DNA, the CDR3 is TGTGCCATCAGTGATCGGCTAGCCCGAGGGGACGAGCAGTACTTC. Protein: CAISDRLARGDEQYF.

This clonotype occurred many times. The V gene is TRBV2, the J gene TRBJ2-7, with TRBD1 identical over 9 bases. The V gene end was trimmed by 7 bases and the J gene end by 6 bases; junction bases not matched to a gene: 1. The CDR3 totals 11 residues. Per germline, CDR1 SNHLY and CDR2 FYNNEI. CDR3 DNA: TGTGCCAGCATGGGACAGGGCGAGCAGTACTTC. Translated, it gives CASMGQGEQYF. Variable domain in full (rest from reference TRBV2 and TRBJ2-7): EPEVTQTPSHQVTQMGQEVILRCVPISNHLYFYWYRQILGQKVEFLVSFYNNEISEKSEIFDDQFSVERPDGSNFTLKIRSTKLEDSAMYFCASMGQGEQYFGPGTRLTVT.

The chain uses TRBV6-1 and TRBJ1-4, with 10 nucleotides matching TRBD1. The germline CDR1 and CDR2 sequences are MNHNS and SASEGT. The CDR3 has 20 amino acids. Trimming at V came to 0 bases and at J to 3 bases, leaving 13 bases not matched to a gene. The CDR3 region is CASSEARQTGGGGSNEKLFF. CDR3 nucleotides: TGTGCCAGCAGTGAAGCGCGGCAGACAGGGGGCGGTGGATCTAATGAAAAACTGTTTTTT.

The chain combines TRBV2 with TRBJ2-5; D is ambiguous. The ends were cut back, 7 bases at V and 5 bases at J, with 20 bases in the middle. This CDR3 is built from 15 residues. Germline V gives CDR1 SNHLY, CDR2 FYNNEI. The CDR3 protein is CASIRSGEGWETQYF. The CDR3 DNA is TGTGCCAGCATTCGATCTGGGGAAGGGTGGGAGACCCAGTACTTC.

The rearrangement links TRBV20-1 to TRBJ1-3, with a tentative D call TRBD1 (6 bases). The CDR3 is made up of 17 amino acids. Germline loops: CDR1 DFQATT, CDR2 SNEGSKA (reference sequence). V was cut by 3 bases and J by 0 bases, with 18 bases left in between. The CDR3 loop reads CSARDERDIRSGNTIYF. The DNA of the CDR3 is TGCAGTGCTAGGGATGAGAGGGACATTCGCTCTGGAAACACCATATATTTT.

This rearrangement joins TRBV20-1 to TRBJ2-7, with 7 positions matching TRBD1. This CDR3 comprises 13 residues. Germline CDR1 reads DFQATT; CDR2 reads SNEGSKA (reference sequence). The V and J ends lost 4 bases and 5 bases, in that order; junction bases with no gene match: 8. CDR3 protein: CSATDRVVHEQYF. CDR3 DNA sequence: TGCAGTGCTACCGACAGGGTGGTCCACGAGCAGTACTTC.

The sample holds many counts of this clonotype. The V and J genes are TRBV7-2 and TRBJ1-3; D is perhaps TRBD1 (5 bases). Germline CDR1 and CDR2: SGHTA and FQGNSA. V was pared by 5 bases and J by 6 bases, with 17 bases between. The CDR3 contains 15 residues. The CDR3 DNA follows: TGTGCCAGCAGCATCATGGCAGGGTCGGCAAACACCATATATTTT. Translating it yields CASSIMAGSANTIYF.

The chain has TRBV27 and TRBJ1-4; D not resolved. This CDR3 region has 15 residues. Germline V CDR1 and CDR2: MNHEY, SMNVEV (reference sequence). Deletions cut 2 bases from V and 4 bases from J, with 11 bases between. In DNA form, the CDR3 reads TGTGCCAGCAGTTTAGGTTTACCGAATAATGAAAAACTGTTTTTT. Residues: CASSLGLPNNEKLFF.

The chain is built from TRBV7-2 and TRBJ2-1, with 7 bases fitting TRBD2. The ends lost 7 bases at V and 8 bases at J; junction bases unmatched: 11. The germline gives CDR1 SGHTA, CDR2 FQGNSA. The CDR3 consists of 14 residues. Written as DNA, the CDR3 is TGTGCCAGCACCCAGGTCGGGGGGATCGATGAGCAGTTCTTC. It translates to CASTQVGGIDEQFF.

This chain joins TRBV6-1 and TRBJ2-4, with D possibly being TRBD2 (6 bases). The CDR3 length is 18 residues. Germline values: CDR1 MNHNS, CDR2 SASEGT. Between the trimmed V and J ends, which lost 0 bases and 5 bases, there was a span of 20 bases. The CDR3 loop is CASSEARGFQWGENIQYF. The CDR3 nucleotides read TGTGCCAGCAGTGAAGCCCGAGGGTTCCAGTGGGGGGAAAACATTCAGTACTTC.

The chain has TRBV2 and TRBJ2-3, with TRBD2 identical over 9 bases. Looked up from germline, CDR1 is SNHLY and CDR2 is FYNNEI. This CDR3 contains 15 residues. Losses at the gene ends were 1 base for V and 8 bases for J; bases not matched to a gene: 7. DNA of the CDR3: TGTGCCAGCAGTGAAGAGGCGGGAGGGCGGGGTACGCAGTATTTT. Protein sequence: CASSEEAGGRGTQYF.

This clonotype occurred a few times. This chain uses TRBV7-9 with TRBJ2-3; 16 bases fit TRBD2. The CDR3 is made up of 18 amino acids. CDR1 SEHNR and CDR2 FQNEAQ come from the germline V gene (reference sequence). With 2 bases clipped from V and 2 bases from J, the junction kept 4 bases outside the gene matches. This CDR3 is CASSLRGLAGGPTDTQYF. CDR3 DNA: TGTGCCAGCAGCTTACGGGGACTAGCGGGAGGGCCCACAGATACGCAGTATTTT.

This clonotype came up many times. V gene TRBV3-1 combines with J gene TRBJ1-2; D is uncertain. Trimming removed 11 bases from V and 4 bases from J, with 14 bases in between. The germline CDR1 and CDR2 sequences are LGHDT and YNNKEL (reference sequence). The CDR3 loop spans 12 amino acids. The CDR3 spells CAGYIGVYGYTF. The DNA for the CDR3 is TGTGCCGGATATATTGGAGTCTATGGCTACACCTTC.

The rearrangement uses TRBV2 and TRBJ1-3; 7 bases fit TRBD1. This CDR3 contains 15 residues. Trimming at V came to 7 bases and at J to 0 bases, leaving 6 bases not matched to a gene. CDR1 is SNHLY and CDR2 is FYNNEI in the germline V gene. CDR3 in DNA: TGTGCCAGCACCTTCAGGGACAGCTCTGGAAACACCATATATTTT. Translated, it gives CASTFRDSSGNTIYF.

On this clonotype itself: This sequence may be a read error, since a much larger clone differs from it by one base. The rearrangement joins TRBV28 to TRBJ2-7, with 8 bases aligning to TRBD1. From germline, CDR1 is MDHEN and CDR2 SYDVKM. V lost 5 bases and J lost 2; bases outside the gene matches: 8. The CDR3 runs to 15 residues. The CDR3 spells CASSAQDRATYEQYF. DNA of the CDR3: TGTGCCAGCAGTGCGCAGGACAGGGCAACCTACGAGCAGTACTTC.

The chain couples TRBV20-1 to TRBJ1-5; D not resolved. The CDR3 sequence is 14 residues long. V dropped 2 bases and J dropped 5 bases, with 13 bases sitting between them. Germline CDR1 DFQATT, CDR2 SNEGSKA (reference sequence). The CDR3 bases are TGCAGTGCTAGATCGATTGAGTGGGATCAGCCCCAGCATTTT. This gives the protein CSARSIEWDQPQHF.

The rearrangement joins TRBV13 to TRBJ2-6; D tentatively reads TRBD1 or TRBD2 (5 bases each). V lost 5 bases and J lost 2, with 16 bases in between. The CDR3 has 17 residues. Germline V gene lookup returns CDR1 PRHDT and CDR2 FYEKMQ (reference sequence). DNA of the CDR3: TGTGCCAGCAGCGCCGCTCCGGGGCTAGCTGGGGCCAACGTCCTGACTTTC. Translation: CASSAAPGLAGANVLTF. Combining the CDR3 with reference TRBV13 and TRBJ2-6 gives the whole variable domain AAGVIQSPRHLIKEKRETATLKCYPIPRHDTVYWYQQGPGQDPQFLISFYEKMQSDKGSIPDRFSAQQFSDYHSELNMSSLELGDSALYFCASSAAPGLAGANVLTFGAGSRLTVL.